These 3 T cell receptor beta chains were all obtained from the same sample, sequenced in a study of blood T cells in healthy people across ages. Together with a sample-barcoded 5' primer, a J-beta primer mix was included in a second PCR lasting about 6 to 11 cycles. MiXCR, applied by TCRdb to the 5' RACE reads, yields one record per CDR3 protein. The sample records roughly 800,000 distinct CDR3 sequences, approximately 55% being singletons. The sample was blood. The receptor source for this set is a man older than 75 in good health.

This clonotype has more than one count but fewer than ten. The chain is built from TRBV5-6 and TRBJ2-3; a possible D gene is TRBD2 (5 bases). CDR1 and CDR2 (germline): SGHDT, YYEEEE. Trimming took off 0 bases at V and 2 bases at J, with 10 bases between the two ends. This CDR3 region has 15 residues. Here the CDR3 reads CASSLVRDNTDTQYF. The DNA for the CDR3 is TGTGCCAGCAGCTTGGTACGGGATAACACAGATACGCAGTATTTT.

V gene TRBV6-1 combines with J gene TRBJ2-3, with TRBD1 identical over 11 bases. The CDR3 is 11 amino acids. Germline trimming cut 11 bases from V and 9 bases from J; bases unmatched to any gene: 4. Per germline, CDR1 MNHNS and CDR2 SASEGT. In DNA form, the CDR3 reads TGTGCCGGAGGACAGGGGGCGACGCAGTATTTT. It is translated as CAGGQGATQYF.

The gene calls are TRBV28 and TRBJ1-4; maybe TRBD1 (5 bases). The CDR3 sequence is 13 residues long. Trimming left V 8 bases short and J 3 bases short, with 10 bases between. CDR1 is MDHEN, CDR2 SYDVKM, per germline. The CDR3 DNA sequence: TGTGCCAGCTTCGACAGATCTAATGAAAAACTGTTTTTT. This encodes CASFDRSNEKLFF.